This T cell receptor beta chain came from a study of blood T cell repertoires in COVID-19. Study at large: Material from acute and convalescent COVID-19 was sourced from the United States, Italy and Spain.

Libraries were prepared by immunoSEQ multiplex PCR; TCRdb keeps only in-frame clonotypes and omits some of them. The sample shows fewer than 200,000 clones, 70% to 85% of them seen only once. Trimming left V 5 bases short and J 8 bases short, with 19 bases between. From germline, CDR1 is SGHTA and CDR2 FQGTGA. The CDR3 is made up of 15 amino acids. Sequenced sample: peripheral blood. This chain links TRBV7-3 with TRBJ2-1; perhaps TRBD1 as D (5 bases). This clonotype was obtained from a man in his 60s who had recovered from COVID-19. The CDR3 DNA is TGTGCCAGCAGCGCCGGAGTGGGGCCTATGGATGAGCAGTTCTTC. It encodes CASSAGVGPMDEQFF.